This TCR beta chain was identified in a study of cytomegalovirus exposure and HLA in healthy donors. Study-level findings and limits: Data from an earlier analysis indicated that most TCR beta V segments were productive either about 87% or about 30% of the time. Researchers reported in a later analysis that a missense DCLRE1C variant was tied to TCR beta V- and J-gene trimming. Presence/absence results assume similar sequencing depth per donor, which may not hold.

It was with 60 Vbeta and 13 Jbeta primers that the PCR ran. The method was immunoSEQ multiplex PCR; TCRdb's version includes in-frame clones alone and lacks a portion of them. The top ten clones hold more than 4% of a sample with 110,000 to 150,000 clones, roughly 68% of them seen once. Healthy bone marrow donors supplied every sample. Notes on this clone: The antigen is not known.

This TCR was recovered from a man aged 60 to 69 in good health and CMV-seronegative. The sequencing sample was made of PBMCs.

The CDR3 nucleotides read TGCGCCAGCAGCCAAGGGGAGAATGAGCAGTTCTTC. Residues: CASSQGENEQFF. V is TRBV4-3 and J is TRBJ2-1; D possibly corresponds to TRBD2 (5 bases). Trimming cost V 1 base and J 7 bases, with 5 bases left between them. CDR3 length: 12 residues. Germline CDR1 LGHNA, CDR2 YSLEER.